This record covers a single T cell receptor beta chain. Its antigen remains unidentified. TCRdb's copy holds only in-frame clones and misses some; the assay was immunoSEQ multiplex PCR. Of some 78,000 clones listed, roughly 96% are singletons. Resections removed during corrective heart surgery provided the thymus tissue used. Donors consisted of healthy Finnish infants (having corrective surgery for congenital heart defects). This sample is drawn from a study of human thymus T cells. Whole-study findings and limits: In thymic and blood repertoires alike, V and J usage looked biased. In unrelated individuals, thymic repertoires overlapped highly, according to related research.

V lost 7 bases and J lost 4, with 15 bases in between. This CDR3 spans 14 amino acids. Germline-derived CDR1 and CDR2 are WSHSY and SAAADI. Sequenced sample: thymus tissue. This TCR was sampled from a boy under three years old with a congenital heart defect but otherwise immunologically healthy. The chain joins TRBV10-2 to TRBJ2-3; D tentatively reads TRBD1 or TRBD2 (5 bases each). For the CDR3, the DNA is TGCGCCAGCACCGGGACCCCTCACCCAGATACGCAGTATTTT. It yields the protein CASTGTPHPDTQYF.